The 10 T cell receptor beta chains below were found in one sample sequenced in a study of control samples from healthy donors and cancer patients. TCRdb keeps only in-frame clones here, not all; method: immunoSEQ multiplex PCR. In the table there are about 180,000 clones, just over 90% of which are singletons. Sample: blood. The receptors were sampled from a man aged 25 to 40 in good health.

The V and J genes are TRBV3-1 (or the pseudogene TRBV3-2) and TRBJ2-7, with D possibly called TRBD1 or TRBD2 (6 bases each). CDR3 length: 16 residues. With 4 bases removed from V and 3 bases from J, the gap between germline ends came to 19 bases. The germline CDR1 and CDR2 sequences are LGHDT and YNNKEL (reference sequence). CDR3 nucleotide sequence: TGTGCCAGCAGCCGACAGGCGAGGGGGGCGGGCTACGAGCAGTACTTC. Protein product: CASSRQARGAGYEQYF.

Of note for this clone: Other DNA sequences of this sample code for an identical CDR3. CDR3 DNA: TGCGCCAGCAGCTCCGGGACAGGGGATTATGGCTACACCTTC. Its translation is CASSSGTGDYGYTF. This sequence joins TRBV5-1 and TRBJ1-2; 10 bases line up with TRBD1. There are 14 residues in the CDR3. The V and J ends lost 3 bases and 5 bases, in that order; junction bases with no gene match: 4. CDR1 and CDR2 (germline): SGHRS, YFSETQ.

V is TRBV21-1 and J is TRBJ1-1; whether TRBD1, the table's D call, matches the DNA was not checked. TRBV21-1 is an annotated pseudogene. The CDR3 is 11 residues long. The CDR3 is CASSVLQGAFF. The CDR3 nucleotides are TGTGCCAGCAGCGTGCTCCAGGGAGCTTTCTTT.

This chain uses TRBV3-1 (or the pseudogene TRBV3-2) with TRBJ1-3; TRBD1 aligns across 7 bases. Germline loops: CDR1 LGHDT, CDR2 YNNKEL (reference sequence). CDR3 length: 17 residues. V lost 1 base, J lost 0 bases, and 6 bases stayed unmatched. CDR3 region: CASSQGAGGNSGNTIYF. The DNA for the CDR3 is TGTGCCAGCAGCCAAGGGGCAGGGGGTAACTCTGGAAACACCATATATTTT.

V usage is TRBV5-1 and J usage is TRBJ1-1; D is unclear. The V end lost 0 bases, the J end lost 1 base, and 22 bases lay between the germline ends. This CDR3 contains 19 residues. Germline V gene sequence: CDR1 SGHRS, CDR2 YFSETQ. In DNA, the CDR3 is TGCGCCAGCAGCTTGGAAGCGGGGTTGACCGGGTGGCCGAACACTGAAGCTTTCTTT. Residues: CASSLEAGLTGWPNTEAFF.

The chain is built from TRBV5-1 and TRBJ1-1, with D unresolved. Trimming shortened V by 3 bases and J by 1 base, and 13 bases separated the two germline ends. The CDR3 sequence is 15 residues long. From germline, CDR1 is SGHRS and CDR2 YFSETQ. Written as DNA, the CDR3 is TGCGCCAGCAGCTCTCCGATCCTGGGGAACACTGAAGCTTTCTTT. Translated: CASSSPILGNTEAFF.

The rearrangement links TRBV6-2 or TRBV6-3 to TRBJ1-5; 10 nucleotides agree with TRBD1. V was clipped by 4 bases and J by 4 bases; unmatched bases: 1. CDR3 size: 14 residues. CDR1 is MNHEY and CDR2 is SVGEGT in the germline V gene. For the CDR3, the DNA is TGTGCCAGCAGTTGGACAGGGGGGAATCAGCCCCAGCATTTT. This encodes CASSWTGGNQPQHF.

The CDR3: CRALGSYEQYF. CDR3 nucleotide sequence: TGCAGGGCCCTAGGCTCCTACGAGCAGTACTTC. This chain uses TRBV20-1 with TRBJ2-7; D uncertain. The CDR3 runs to 11 residues. In germline, CDR1 is DFQATT, CDR2 SNEGSKA (reference sequence).

V is TRBV6-2 or TRBV6-3 and J is TRBJ2-3; D gene uncertain. The germline V and J ends were trimmed by 2 bases and 4 bases, with 10 bases remaining between them. The length of the CDR3 is 14 residues. Germline V gene lookup returns CDR1 MNHEY and CDR2 SVGEGT. The CDR3 nucleotides are TGTGCCAGCAGTTACGGCTCCCCGGCAGATACGCAGTATTTT. This translates into CASSYGSPADTQYF.

The rearrangement links TRBV11-1 to TRBJ1-1, with D perhaps TRBD1 (6 bases). Germline V lookup: CDR1 SGHAT, CDR2 FQDESV (reference sequence). Trimming took 2 bases from V and 1 from J, leaving 14 bases between them. The CDR3 covers 16 residues. The CDR3 DNA is TGTGCCAGCAGCTTATACTCTCAGGGGTCGAACACTGAAGCTTTCTTT. This sequence encodes CASSLYSQGSNTEAFF.